Sequencing of this T cell receptor (beta chain) was carried out in a study of shared clonotypes between healthy human individuals. Whole-study context: Sampling drew on donors who were a couple of women and a few men aged 18 to 49.

Across several immunoSEQ plates, the genomic DNA of each subset was split evenly. TCRdb keeps only in-frame clones here, not all; method: immunoSEQ multiplex PCR. The sample records about 1.5 million clones, 95% to 99% being singletons. Germline loops: CDR1 MNHEY, CDR2 SMNVEV (reference sequence). Trimming took off 5 bases at V and 2 bases at J, with 24 bases between the two ends. The CDR3 is made up of 18 amino acids. V gene TRBV27 combines with J gene TRBJ1-2; TRBD1 is a possible D gene (5 bases). The sequencing input was naive CD4+ T cells sorted from blood. Subset in this sample: CD45RA+ positively selected. This TCR was recovered from a man aged 25 to 40 in good health. The CDR3 nucleotides are TGTGCCAGCAGTCCCCGCAGAGGGGCAGGGCGAGAAAACTATGGCTACACCTTC. It translates to CASSPRRGAGRENYGYTF.